This TCR beta chain comes out of a study of blood T cell repertoires in COVID-19. Whole-study context: Researchers got acute and convalescent COVID-19 samples from the United States, Italy and Spain. PBMCs, B-cell-depleted T cells, or T cells were the source of the cDNA or gDNA that made up the material.

The CDR3 totals 15 residues. Germline V gene sequence: CDR1 SGHRS, CDR2 YFSETQ. V dropped 0 bases and J dropped 10 bases, with 14 bases sitting between them. Authors' processing steps: Reference gene primer amplification gave nucleated cell count estimates. TCRdb's copy holds only in-frame clones and misses some; the assay was immunoSEQ multiplex PCR. That table is the source of V, J and clone size, and D and trimming were worked out from the DNA. The data show 140,000 to 150,000 clones, 85% seen once. Sequences were obtained from peripheral blood. The chain links TRBV5-1 to TRBJ1-6; tentative D call: TRBD1 (5 bases). The sequence came from a woman between 35 and 50 years old with active or convalescent COVID-19. DNA of the CDR3: TGCGCCAGCAGCTTGGAAGGGGCATCCTTATCACCCCTCCACTTT. Translation gives CASSLEGASLSPLHF.